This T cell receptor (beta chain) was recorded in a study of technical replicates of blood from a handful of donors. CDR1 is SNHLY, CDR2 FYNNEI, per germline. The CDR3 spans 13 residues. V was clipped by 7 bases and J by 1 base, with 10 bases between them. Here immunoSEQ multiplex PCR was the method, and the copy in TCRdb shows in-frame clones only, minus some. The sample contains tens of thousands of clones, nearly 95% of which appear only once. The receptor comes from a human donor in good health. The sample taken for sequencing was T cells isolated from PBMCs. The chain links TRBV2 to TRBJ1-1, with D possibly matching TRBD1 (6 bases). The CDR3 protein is CASIQGTNTEAFF. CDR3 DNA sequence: TGTGCCAGCATACAGGGAACGAACACTGAAGCTTTCTTT.